These 16 T cell receptor beta chains were all obtained from the same sample, sequenced in a study of blood T cells in healthy people across ages. The authors ran a second PCR of about 6 to 11 cycles using a sample-barcoded 5' primer and a J-beta primer mix. MiXCR was run by TCRdb on the 5' RACE reads, yielding one entry per CDR3 protein. The sample contains about 640,000 distinct CDR3 sequences, roughly 50% of which appear only once. The sequencing sample was made of blood. Every receptor here comes from a man in his fifties or sixties in good health.

This clonotype showed up just a few times. This may come from a read error, since a much larger clone is one base off. This chain connects TRBV20-1 to TRBJ2-3; a weak D match, TRBD1 (5 bases). This CDR3 is built from 15 residues. CDR1 and CDR2 from the germline V gene are DFQATT and SNEGSKA (reference sequence). This CDR3 is CSVLPPPQGTGTQYF. CDR3 nucleotides: TGCAGTGTTCTCCCCCCACCCCAGGGCACAGGTACGCAGTATTTT.

The J gene is TRBJ1-1, the V gene TRBV5-5, with D tentatively TRBD1 (6 bases). Germline lookup yields CDR1 SGHKS and CDR2 YYEKEE (reference sequence). This CDR3 has 13 residues. V was cut by 0 bases and J by 11 bases, with 14 bases left in between. The CDR3 sequence is CASSLDWNRAAFF. DNA of the CDR3: TGTGCCAGCAGCTTGGATTGGAACAGGGCGGCTTTCTTT.

In this sample, this clonotype turned up once. The chain has TRBV20-1 and TRBJ2-3; 14 bases match TRBD2. After removal of 5 bases from V and 6 bases from J, the junction contained 13 bases not matched to a gene. The CDR3 contains 17 residues. Germline V gene lookup returns CDR1 DFQATT and CDR2 SNEGSKA (reference sequence). This CDR3 is CSAPTSGGAGARDTQYF. The CDR3 coding sequence is TGCAGTGCTCCGACTAGCGGGGGGGCAGGAGCCCGGGATACGCAGTATTTT.

The chain links TRBV20-1 to TRBJ2-5; 10 positions match TRBD2. V was pared by 0 bases and J by 2 bases, with 6 bases of the junction left unmatched. Germline CDR1 is DFQATT and CDR2 is SNEGSKA (reference sequence). The CDR3 runs 16 residues. DNA of the CDR3: TGCAGTGCTAGAGAGTCTAGCGGGGGCCCACAAGAGACCCAGTACTTC. The encoded protein is CSARESSGGPQETQYF.

This chain joins TRBV2 and TRBJ2-1; 13 bases line up with TRBD2. The CDR3 spans 15 residues. CDR1 is SNHLY, CDR2 FYNNEI, per germline. Trimming cost V 6 bases and J 9 bases; bases outside gene matches: 8. The CDR3 nucleotides read TGTGCCAGCAGCCCGACTAGCGGGGGGTTTGGTGAGCAGTTCTTC. It yields the protein CASSPTSGGFGEQFF.

This clonotype was counted a few times. The chain has TRBV2 and TRBJ1-2; D not certain. The length of the CDR3 is 10 residues. Trimming removed 7 bases from V and 7 bases from J, with 7 bases in between. Per germline, CDR1 SNHLY and CDR2 FYNNEI. The CDR3 loop is CASNLGGYTF. The CDR3 DNA is TGTGCCAGCAACCTTGGTGGCTACACCTTC.

This sequence joins TRBV20-1 and TRBJ1-5; 12 bases match TRBD1. The CDR3 is 15 residues long. J gave up 4 bases and V 6 bases, and 7 bases lay outside the gene matches. Germline V gene lookup returns CDR1 DFQATT and CDR2 SNEGSKA (reference sequence). CDR3 nucleotide sequence: TGCAGTGCCCAGGGACAGGGGGCGCAGAATCAGCCCCAGCATTTT. Its protein is CSAQGQGAQNQPQHF.

In this sample, this clonotype turned up many times. The chain has TRBV7-2 and TRBJ2-1; a possible D gene is TRBD1 (5 bases). The V end was cut by 0 bases, the J end by 7 bases, with 13 bases between. CDR1 is SGHTA and CDR2 is FQGNSA in the germline V gene. This CDR3 has 15 amino acids. For the CDR3, the DNA is TGTGCCAGCAGCTTAGCGGGGCGATCAGAAAATGAGCAGTTCTTC. It specifies CASSLAGRSENEQFF.

The rearrangement links TRBV25-1 to TRBJ1-6, with TRBD1 as a possible D gene (5 bases). The CDR3 is made up of 16 amino acids. Germline lookup yields CDR1 MGHDK and CDR2 SYGVNS. V was pared by 2 bases and J by 7 bases, with 15 bases between. The CDR3 loop is CASSEAGRGQNSPLHF. DNA of the CDR3: TGTGCCAGCAGTGAAGCCGGTCGGGGCCAGAATTCACCCCTCCACTTT.

In DNA, the CDR3 is TGCAGCGTTGGTGGGGGCCCCGGCCAAGAGACCCAGTACTTC. Its translation: CSVGGGPGQETQYF. The rearrangement joins TRBV29-1 to TRBJ2-5; possible D gene TRBD1, 6 bases. This CDR3 contains 14 residues. Per germline, CDR1 SQVTM and CDR2 ANQGSEA. The ends were cut back, 4 bases at V and 1 base at J, with 13 bases in the middle.

The chain joins TRBV7-2 to TRBJ2-5; the match to TRBD2 covers 11 bases. Germline V gene data show CDR1 as SGHTA and CDR2 as FQGNSA. The J segment lost 11 bases and the V segment lost 4 bases, leaving 15 bases of the junction unmatched. The CDR3 contains 16 residues. The CDR3 DNA follows: TGTGCCAGCAGCTCGCGACTAGCGGGGCGCCTCGATGAGCAGTACTTC. It is translated as CASSSRLAGRLDEQYF.

In this sample, this clonotype turned up once. The chain recombines TRBV5-1 with TRBJ1-2; a possible D gene is TRBD1 (5 bases). The length of the CDR3 is 12 residues. V dropped 7 bases and J dropped 6 bases, with 13 bases sitting between them. CDR1 is SGHRS, CDR2 YFSETQ, per germline. The CDR3 bases are TGCGCCAGCGGGACCGGGGCTGATGGCTACACCTTC. Its translation: CASGTGADGYTF.

V and J are TRBV13 and TRBJ2-4, with TRBD1 matching 8 bases. This CDR3 region has 17 residues. With V trimmed by 5 bases and J by 0 bases, 9 bases remained unmatched. CDR1 PRHDT and CDR2 FYEKMQ come from the germline V gene (reference sequence). The CDR3 here is CASSRGSRGLAKNIQYF. The CDR3 region has the DNA TGTGCCAGCAGCCGGGGCTCCAGGGGGCTAGCCAAAAACATTCAGTACTTC.

The chain links TRBV15 to TRBJ1-6; 7 bases map to TRBD1. The CDR3 has 16 residues. In germline, CDR1 is LNHNV, CDR2 YYDKDF (reference sequence). Trimming cost V 0 bases and J 6 bases; bases outside gene matches: 5. The CDR3 protein is CATSRDGQGGNSPLHF. DNA for the CDR3: TGTGCCACCAGCAGAGATGGTCAGGGGGGTAATTCACCCCTCCACTTT. Full variable domain (missing parts from reference TRBV15 and TRBJ1-6): DAMVIQNPRYQVTQFGKPVTLSCSQTLNHNVMYWYQQKSSQAPKLLFHYYDKDFNNEADTPDNFQSRRPNTSFCFLDIRSPGLGDTAMYLCATSRDGQGGNSPLHFGNGTRLTVT.

This clonotype was counted a single time. The chain has TRBV21-1 and TRBJ2-7; the tabulated D call, TRBD1, remains unverified against the DNA. The J call may be incorrect, as the DNA end agrees better with TRBJ2-5. TRBV21-1 counts as a pseudogene. The CDR3 covers 14 residues. This CDR3 reads CASSLTARQETQYF. CDR3 coding DNA: TGTGCCAGCAGCTTGACAGCGCGCCAAGAGACCCAGTACTTC.

This clonotype was detected only once. The chain links TRBV18 to TRBJ2-4, with 7 bases lining up with TRBD1. J lost 4 bases, V lost 0 bases, and 6 bases had no gene match. CDR1 KGHSH and CDR2 LQKENI come from the germline V gene. The CDR3 has 16 amino acids. CDR3 nucleotides: TGTGCCAGCTCACCACCGTGGGCAGGGGGAAAAAACATTCAGTACTTC. Translated, it gives CASSPPWAGGKNIQYF.